These 2 T cell receptor beta chains were all obtained from the same sample, sequenced in a study of blood T cell repertoires in COVID-19. TCRdb's copy holds only in-frame clones and misses some; the assay was immunoSEQ multiplex PCR. The sample records roughly 200,000 clones, under 80% being singletons. Sequenced input: peripheral blood. These receptors all come from a man aged 45 to 65 who had recovered from COVID-19.

The J gene is TRBJ1-1, the V gene TRBV7-2; the D is unclear. This CDR3 region has 14 residues. Germline CDR1 is SGHTA and CDR2 is FQGNSA. The V end was cut by 4 bases, the J end by 6 bases, with 15 bases between. In DNA, the CDR3 is TGTGCCAGCAGCTCGGCTGGTAGAGGTCCTGAAGCTTTCTTT. Protein: CASSSAGRGPEAFF.

The rearrangement joins TRBV4-3 to TRBJ2-2; TRBD2 matches at 7 bases. Germline V gene sequence: CDR1 LGHNA, CDR2 YSLEER. This CDR3 is built from 15 residues. V was pared by 0 bases and J by 6 bases, with 4 bases of the junction left unmatched. CDR3 nucleotide sequence: TGCGCCAGCAGCCAAGATCTGGCGGGGGCCGGGGAGCTGTTTTTT. Amino acids: CASSQDLAGAGELFF.